This T cell receptor (beta chain) was recovered during a study of blood T cell repertoires in COVID-19. Profiling relied on immunoSEQ multiplex PCR, and the TCRdb table lists in-frame clones only, not all of them. The sample holds approximately 200,000 clones, approximately 83% seen once. Adults between about 18 and 95 years of age took part from under 30 US areas. Germline CDR1 is SGHVS and CDR2 is FNYEAQ. This CDR3 spans 15 amino acids. After removal of 5 bases from V and 7 bases from J, the junction contained 8 bases not matched to a gene. Sample: PBMCs or T cells enriched from blood (not recorded which). This sequence joins TRBV7-6 and TRBJ2-1; 10 positions agree with TRBD2. This TCR was sampled from a man between 40 and 49 years old who had recovered from COVID-19. This chain's CDR3 is CASSDPGLAVNEQFF. For the CDR3, the DNA is TGTGCCAGCAGCGATCCCGGACTAGCGGTAAATGAGCAGTTCTTC. Supplemented by reference TRBV7-6 and TRBJ2-1, the full variable domain reads GAGVSQSPRYKVTKRGQDVALRCDPISGHVSLYWYRQALGQGPEFLTYFNYEAQQDKSGLPNDRFSAERPEGSISTLTIQRTEQRDSAMYRCASSDPGLAVNEQFFGPGTRLTVL.